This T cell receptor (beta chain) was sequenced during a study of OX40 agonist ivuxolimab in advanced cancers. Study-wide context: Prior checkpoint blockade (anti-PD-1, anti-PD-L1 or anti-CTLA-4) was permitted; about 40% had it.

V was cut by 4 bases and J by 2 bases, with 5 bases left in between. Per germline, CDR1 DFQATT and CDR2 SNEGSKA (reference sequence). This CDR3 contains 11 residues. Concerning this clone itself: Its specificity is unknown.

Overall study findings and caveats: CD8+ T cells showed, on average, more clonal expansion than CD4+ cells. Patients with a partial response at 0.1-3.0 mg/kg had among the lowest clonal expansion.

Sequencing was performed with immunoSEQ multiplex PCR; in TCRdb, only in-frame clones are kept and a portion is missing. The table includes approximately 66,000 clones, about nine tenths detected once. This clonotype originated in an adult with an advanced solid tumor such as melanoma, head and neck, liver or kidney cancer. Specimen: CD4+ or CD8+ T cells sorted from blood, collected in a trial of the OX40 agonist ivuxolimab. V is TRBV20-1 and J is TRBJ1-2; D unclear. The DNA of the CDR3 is TGCAGTGCTACGGGAAACTATGGCTACACCTTC. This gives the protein CSATGNYGYTF.